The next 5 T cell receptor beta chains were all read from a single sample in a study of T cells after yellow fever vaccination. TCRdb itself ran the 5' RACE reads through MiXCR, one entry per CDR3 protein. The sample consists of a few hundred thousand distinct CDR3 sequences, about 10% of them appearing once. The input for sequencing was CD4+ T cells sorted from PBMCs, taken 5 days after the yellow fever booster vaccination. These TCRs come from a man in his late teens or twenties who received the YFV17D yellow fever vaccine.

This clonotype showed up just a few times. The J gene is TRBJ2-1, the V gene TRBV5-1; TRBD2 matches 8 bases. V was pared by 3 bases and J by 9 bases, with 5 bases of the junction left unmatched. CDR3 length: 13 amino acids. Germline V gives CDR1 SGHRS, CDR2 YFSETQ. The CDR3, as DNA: TGCGCCAGCAGCTCCGGACTAGCTGGTGAGCAGTTCTTC. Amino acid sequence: CASSSGLAGEQFF.

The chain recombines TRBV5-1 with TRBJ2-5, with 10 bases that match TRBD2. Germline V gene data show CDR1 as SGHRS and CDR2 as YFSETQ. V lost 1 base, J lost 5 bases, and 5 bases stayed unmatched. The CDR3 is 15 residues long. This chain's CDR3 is CASSLSSGGHETQYF. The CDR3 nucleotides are TGCGCCAGCAGCTTGTCTAGCGGGGGTCATGAGACCCAGTACTTC.

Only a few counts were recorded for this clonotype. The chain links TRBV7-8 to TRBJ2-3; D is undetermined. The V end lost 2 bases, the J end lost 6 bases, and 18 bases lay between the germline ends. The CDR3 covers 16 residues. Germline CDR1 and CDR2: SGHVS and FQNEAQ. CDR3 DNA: TGTGCCAGCAGCTTAAATCATCGGGCCGAACCCGATACGCAGTATTTT. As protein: CASSLNHRAEPDTQYF.

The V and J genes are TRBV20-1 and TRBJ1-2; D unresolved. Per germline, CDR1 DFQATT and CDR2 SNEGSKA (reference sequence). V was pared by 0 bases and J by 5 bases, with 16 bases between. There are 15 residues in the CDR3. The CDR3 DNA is TGCAGTGCTAGAGATTGGACTGGAGGGCAGTATGGCTACACCTTC. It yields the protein CSARDWTGGQYGYTF.

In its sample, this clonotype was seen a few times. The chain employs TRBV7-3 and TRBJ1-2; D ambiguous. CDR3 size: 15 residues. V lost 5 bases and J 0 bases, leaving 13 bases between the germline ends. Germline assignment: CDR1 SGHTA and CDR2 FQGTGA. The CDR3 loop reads CASSPFGDSNYGYTF. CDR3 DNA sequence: TGTGCCAGCAGCCCCTTTGGAGATTCTAACTATGGCTACACCTTC.